What follows are 17 T cell receptor beta chains derived from one specimen sequenced in a study of regulatory T cells in long-lasting Graves disease. The time point was: persistent/refractory GD, antithyroid drugs over 5 years with positive TRAb. The TCR library used RNA extracted from PBMCs. Construction of TCR beta libraries relied on iRepertoire HTBI primers and on Arm-PCR targeting CDR3 regions. TCRdb called the multiplex PCR reads again in MiXCR, with one record for every CDR3 protein. The sample lists about 420,000 distinct CDR3 sequences; 23% were seen once. Sequences were derived from peripheral blood mononuclear cells (PBMCs), sampled when the disease was refractory, from a patient treated with antithyroid drugs. These receptors were taken from a female donor with Graves disease.

At least ten counts were recorded for this clonotype. The chain is built from TRBV2 and TRBJ1-5; D is possibly TRBD1 (6 bases). CDR3 size: 15 residues. Trimming removed 5 bases at V and 0 bases at J, with 11 bases between. Germline CDR1 is SNHLY and CDR2 is FYNNEI. The CDR3 here is CASSHGGFSNQPQHF. CDR3 coding DNA: TGTGCCAGCAGTCACGGGGGCTTTAGCAATCAGCCCCAGCATTTT.

As concerns this clonotype: Germline and junction disagree at one end, which may indicate a read error. CDR3 nucleotide sequence: TGTGCCAGCAGCTTATTGGCTAGCGGGAGCGCAGATACGCAGTATTTT. It codes for CASSLLASGSADTQYF. J is TRBJ2-3 and V is TRBV28; 10 positions match TRBD2. This CDR3 region has 16 residues. CDR1 is MDHEN and CDR2 is SYDVKM in the germline V gene.

Turning to this clonotype: A much more abundant neighbour one base away suggests this may be a read error. The final CDR3 position lacks the conserved phenylalanine or tryptophan, pointing to a likely read error. V gene TRBV15 combines with J gene TRBJ1-2; 8 bases map to TRBD1. Germline CDR1 reads LNHNV; CDR2 reads YYDKDF (reference sequence). V shed 5 bases and J 8 bases; nucleotides not matched to a gene: 13. The CDR3 extends over 15 amino acids. The CDR3 reads CATSYLPDRVWGYTS. CDR3 in DNA: TGTGCCACCAGCTACCTCCCGGACAGGGTCTGGGGCTACACCTCC.

The CDR3 region has the DNA TGTGCCAGCACCCTCCGGGACGGGGGCACAGATACGCAGTATTTT. Its protein is CASTLRDGGTDTQYF. J is TRBJ2-3 and V is TRBV6-1; D assignment may be TRBD1 or TRBD2 (5 bases each). Germline CDR1 MNHNS, CDR2 SASEGT. The germline V and J ends were trimmed by 7 bases and 1 base, with 15 bases remaining between them. The CDR3 totals 15 residues.

The rearrangement uses TRBV18 and TRBJ1-1, with 8 bases matching TRBD1. The CDR3 extends over 16 amino acids. The V segment lost 2 bases and the J segment 5 bases; nucleotides outside the gene matches: 10. Germline loops: CDR1 KGHSH, CDR2 LQKENI. The CDR3 coding sequence is TGTGCCAGCTCACCATCGCAGGGGGCGGTTGGGACTGAAGCTTTCTTT. Translated: CASSPSQGAVGTEAFF.

This clonotype came up many times. The chain links TRBV11-1 to TRBJ1-5, with TRBD1 as a possible D gene (5 bases). The CDR3 is 17 amino acids. The germline V and J ends were trimmed by 5 bases and 0 bases, with 17 bases remaining between them. CDR1 is SGHAT and CDR2 is FQDESV in the germline V gene (reference sequence). CDR3 amino acids: CASSPEAGDYSNQPQHF. Written as DNA, the CDR3 is TGTGCCAGCAGCCCAGAAGCGGGGGATTATAGCAATCAGCCCCAGCATTTT.

The table lists this clonotype with many counts. This chain joins TRBV7-2 and TRBJ1-5; 11 bases are a match to TRBD1. V lost 7 bases, J lost 5 bases, and 7 bases stayed unmatched. Germline V CDR1 and CDR2: SGHTA, FQGNSA. The CDR3 runs 15 residues. In DNA, the CDR3 is TGTGCCAGCACTCCGGACAGGGGGCTCGATCAGCCCCAGCATTTT. Protein: CASTPDRGLDQPQHF.

The chain links TRBV5-1 to TRBJ1-4; possible D gene TRBD1, 5 bases. V lost 0 bases, J lost 7 bases, and 7 bases lay in between. Per the germline V gene, CDR1 is SGHRS and CDR2 is YFSETQ. This CDR3 contains 13 residues. In DNA, the CDR3 is TGCGCCAGCAGCTTGGGGGGCCTTGAAAAACTGTTTTTT. Translating gives CASSLGGLEKLFF.

This clonotype has at least ten counts. The chain joins TRBV6-4 to TRBJ1-5, with D unclear. CDR1 is MRHNA and CDR2 is SNTAGT in the germline V gene. The CDR3 spans 17 residues. Trimming pared 3 bases from V and 2 bases from J, leaving 17 bases between. Here the CDR3 reads CASSEPPGPLGNQPQHF. The CDR3 DNA reads as TGTGCCAGCAGTGAACCCCCAGGCCCGTTGGGCAATCAGCCCCAGCATTTT.

In this sample, this clonotype turned up a few times. V is TRBV28 and J is TRBJ1-5; 9 bases agree with TRBD1. Per the germline V gene, CDR1 is MDHEN and CDR2 is SYDVKM. The ends lost 8 bases at V and 6 bases at J; junction bases unmatched: 2. The CDR3 has 12 amino acids. The CDR3 protein is CASRTGVQPQHF. The CDR3, as DNA: TGTGCCAGCCGGACAGGGGTTCAGCCCCAGCATTTT.

This clonotype was picked up many times. This sequence joins TRBV24-1 and TRBJ1-2; D may be TRBD1 (6 bases). V gave up 6 bases and J gave up 8 bases, with 21 bases separating them. The CDR3 totals 15 residues. Looked up from germline, CDR1 is KGHDR and CDR2 is SFDVKD. The CDR3 nucleotides read TGTGCCACCAGTAGATTTGACGGACAGAAAGACGGCTACACCTTC. Translation gives CATSRFDGQKDGYTF.

This clonotype was seen many times. The CDR3 nucleotides read TGTGCCAGCGAACAGGGGGCGATTTCTGGGGCCAACGTCCTGACTTTC. This sequence encodes CASEQGAISGANVLTF. This chain joins TRBV28 and TRBJ2-6; TRBD1 aligns across 9 bases. J lost 1 base, V lost 8 bases, and 6 bases had no gene match. The CDR3 loop spans 16 amino acids. The germline V gene has CDR1 MDHEN and CDR2 SYDVKM.

The V gene is TRBV2, the J gene TRBJ2-1; D is possibly TRBD1 (5 bases). CDR3 length: 15 amino acids. V dropped 6 bases and J dropped 1 base, with 13 bases sitting between them. Germline V gives CDR1 SNHLY, CDR2 FYNNEI. CDR3 amino acids: CASRRQIPSYNEQFF. DNA of the CDR3: TGTGCCAGCAGGAGACAGATACCTTCCTACAATGAGCAGTTCTTC.

This clonotype was counted ten times or more. The chain is built from TRBV29-1 and TRBJ2-5; 7 bases map to TRBD2. The germline CDR1 and CDR2 sequences are SQVTM and ANQGSEA. V trimming: 2 bases; J trimming: 5 bases; junction bases outside the gene matches: 14. This CDR3 comprises 16 residues. The DNA for the CDR3 is TGCAGCGTTGAACAAGTGGGAGGGGAGACGGGGGAGACCCAGTACTTC. Its protein is CSVEQVGGETGETQYF. Variable domain in full (rest from reference TRBV29-1 and TRBJ2-5): SAVISQKPSRDICQRGTSLTIQCQVDSQVTMMFWYRQQPGQSLTLIATANQGSEATYESGFVIDKFPISRPNLTFSTLTVSNMSPEDSSIYLCSVEQVGGETGETQYFGPGTRLLVL.

The CDR3 protein is CASSNHDRDYEQYF. In DNA, the CDR3 is TGTGCCAGCAGCAACCACGACAGGGACTACGAGCAGTACTTC. The gene calls are TRBV12-3 or TRBV12-4 and TRBJ2-7; 7 bases are shared with TRBD1. This CDR3 has 14 residues. The junction had 8 bases not matched to a gene; V was cut back by 6 bases and J by 3 bases.

This clonotype was counted between two and nine times. This rearrangement joins TRBV7-8 to TRBJ1-1; D possibly corresponds to TRBD1 (5 bases). Trimming pared 6 bases from V and 4 bases from J, leaving 15 bases between. Germline V CDR1 and CDR2: SGHVS, FQNEAQ. CDR3 length: 14 amino acids. CDR3 DNA: TGTGCCAGCAGTTTGATCCAGGGCACCACTGAAGCTTTCTTT. Translating gives CASSLIQGTTEAFF.

This clonotype was recorded at least ten times. The rearrangement links TRBV12-3 or TRBV12-4 to TRBJ1-1; D possibly corresponds to TRBD1 (5 bases). The CDR3 is 12 amino acids. Between the trimmed V and J ends, which lost 6 bases and 7 bases, there was a span of 12 bases. As DNA, the CDR3 is TGTGCCAGCAGCCGGGACGGAATTGAAGCTTTCTTT. Translated, it gives CASSRDGIEAFF.